What follows are 18 T cell receptor beta chains derived from one specimen sequenced in a study of molecular identifiers for immune sequencing clone quantification. TCRdb re-called the PCR reads through MiXCR, storing one row per CDR3 protein. The repertoire holds 6,000 to 9,500 distinct CDR3 sequences, with approximately 35% as singletons. The material sequenced was naive CD8+ T cells from blood, with Jurkat cell RNA spiked in. Subset given: FACS-sorted CD8+CD4-CCR7+CD45RA+ naive T cells. Source of these receptors: a human donor in good health. Some libraries in this study had Jurkat cell RNA spiked in.

This clonotype was seen more than once but under ten times. This rearrangement joins TRBV5-6 to TRBJ2-7, with D unresolved. Germline V lookup: CDR1 SGHDT, CDR2 YYEEEE. The CDR3 length is 12 residues. V was trimmed by 0 bases and J by 3 bases, leaving 4 bases between them. CDR3: CASSLGGYEQYF. CDR3 coding DNA: TGTGCCAGCAGCTTGGGGGGCTACGAGCAGTACTTC.

There are a few counts of this clonotype. This rearrangement joins TRBV14 to TRBJ1-3; D gene ambiguous. The CDR3 contains 16 residues. Looked up from germline, CDR1 is SGHDN and CDR2 is FVKESK. V lost 4 bases and J 0 bases, leaving 13 bases between the germline ends. The CDR3 protein is CASSRGSWGSGNTIYF. The CDR3 coding sequence is TGTGCCAGCAGCCGGGGATCGTGGGGCTCTGGAAACACCATATATTTT.

Regarding this clonotype: This may arise from a read error, as a much more abundant clone is one base away. The rearrangement uses TRBV6-2 or TRBV6-3 and TRBJ1-1, with unresolved D. This CDR3 is 11 amino acids long. Germline CDR1 and CDR2: MNHEY and SVGEGT. Written as DNA, the CDR3 is TGTGCCAGCCAAAAGAACACTGAAGCTATCTTT. Translated: CASQKNTEAIF.

In its sample, this clonotype ranks as medium-sized. The chain couples TRBV12-3 or TRBV12-4 to TRBJ2-6; D call uncertain. V lost 11 bases and J 2 bases, leaving 10 bases between the germline ends. There are 13 residues in the CDR3. CDR3 DNA sequence: TGTGCCGCATTGACCGCTGGGGCCAACGTCCTGACTTTC. This encodes CAALTAGANVLTF.

The chain is built from TRBV7-9 and TRBJ2-2, with D perhaps TRBD1 (8 bases). From germline, CDR1 is SEHNR and CDR2 FQNEAQ (reference sequence). The CDR3 contains 19 residues. V was trimmed by 3 bases and J by 5 bases, leaving 25 bases between them. CDR3 sequence reads: CASSFSRGLADTITGELFF. The CDR3 region has the DNA TGTGCCAGCAGCTTCTCCAGGGGGCTAGCGGACACGATTACCGGGGAGCTGTTTTTT.

The chain carries TRBV20-1 and TRBJ2-1; tentative D call: TRBD2 (5 bases). V lost 2 bases and J 5 bases, leaving 13 bases between the germline ends. Germline values: CDR1 DFQATT, CDR2 SNEGSKA (reference sequence). This CDR3 spans 14 amino acids. The CDR3 spells CSARFLAVDNEQFF. In DNA, the CDR3 is TGCAGTGCTAGATTCCTAGCAGTAGACAATGAGCAGTTCTTC.

Comments on this clonotype: The germline gene is not matched at one end of the junction; a read error may be the cause. The gene calls are TRBV7-8 and TRBJ2-5, with 12 bases matching TRBD2. The germline V gene has CDR1 SGHVS and CDR2 FQNEAQ. There are 18 residues in the CDR3. The CDR3 region has the DNA TGTGCCAGCAGCTTCTCCCCTAGCGGGAGGGGTGGGCAAGAGCCCCAGTCCTTC. Protein product: CASSFSPSGRGGQEPQSF.

The chain is built from TRBV4-1 and TRBJ2-3; the match to TRBD2 covers 7 bases. Germline V gene sequence: CDR1 MGHRA, CDR2 YSYEKL. V shed 4 bases, J shed 3 bases, and the junction held 10 bases outside the gene matches. CDR3 length equals 16 residues. CDR3 coding DNA: TGCGCCAGCAGCCTCGGACTAGACGGTATTACAGATACGCAGTATTTT. Translation: CASSLGLDGITDTQYF.

The CDR3 coding sequence is TGCGCCAGCAGCCAAGGGGCTAGCGGGGCCTACGAGCAGTACTTC. As protein: CASSQGASGAYEQYF. The chain links TRBV4-3 to TRBJ2-7, with TRBD2 matching 9 bases. The ends lost 1 base at V and 2 bases at J; junction bases unmatched: 3. The germline V gene has CDR1 LGHNA and CDR2 YSLEER. The CDR3 extends over 15 amino acids.

A word on this clonotype: This could be a read error, since a much larger clone is one nucleotide away. A read error is likely, as this CDR3 ends without the conserved phenylalanine or tryptophan. This chain connects TRBV20-1 to TRBJ1-4, with a possible D match to TRBD1 (5 bases). Trimming took 7 bases from V and 12 from J, leaving 21 bases between them. CDR3 length: 13 amino acids. Looked up from germline, CDR1 is DFQATT and CDR2 is SNEGSKA (reference sequence). CDR3 DNA sequence: TGCAGTGTGTTGCAGGGTGAGGCGAGTCAACTGTTTATT. This codes for CSVLQGEASQLFI.

This sequence joins TRBV5-1 and TRBJ1-5, with D perhaps TRBD1 (6 bases). V was cut by 4 bases and J by 6 bases, with 14 bases left in between. The V gene's germline CDR1 is SGHRS and CDR2 YFSETQ. The CDR3 length is 14 residues. The CDR3, as DNA: TGCGCCAGCAGCCCCGATGGGGGCCCTCAGCCCCAGCATTTT. It codes for CASSPDGGPQPQHF.

V gene TRBV29-1 combines with J gene TRBJ2-1, with 10 nucleotides matching TRBD2. Per germline, CDR1 SQVTM and CDR2 ANQGSEA. This CDR3 is built from 14 residues. Trimming took 7 bases from V and 5 from J; bases not matched to a gene: 8. The CDR3 DNA follows: TGCAGCGGACACGGGACTAGCGCGAACAATGAGCAGTTCTTC. Amino acids: CSGHGTSANNEQFF.

The rearrangement joins TRBV12-3 or TRBV12-4 to TRBJ2-7, with D tentatively TRBD2 (6 bases). The CDR3 covers 15 residues. V gave up 2 bases and J gave up 2 bases, with 13 bases separating them. The CDR3 here is CASSLMRGRTYEQYF. CDR3 nucleotide sequence: TGTGCCAGCAGTTTAATGCGGGGACGGACCTACGAGCAGTACTTC.

Concerning this clonotype itself: No conserved phenylalanine or tryptophan ends this CDR3, so it is likely a read error. The genes are TRBV6-2 or TRBV6-3 and TRBJ1-1; D might be TRBD1 (5 bases). The CDR3 is 13 amino acids. The germline V gene has CDR1 MNHEY and CDR2 SVGEGT. Trimming removed 6 bases from V and 8 bases from J, with 16 bases in between. The CDR3 region has the DNA TGTGCCAGCAGCGACAGCCATAAGCGCGAAGCTTTCATT. Protein product: CASSDSHKREAFI.

The chain joins TRBV6-5 to TRBJ2-3; 9 bases fit TRBD2. CDR1 and CDR2 from the germline V gene are MNHEY and SVGAGI. With V trimmed by 0 bases and J by 2 bases, 3 bases remained unmatched. The CDR3 extends over 16 amino acids. CDR3 nucleotide sequence: TGTGCCAGCAGTTACTCTCAGCGGGAGGTCACAGATACGCAGTATTTT. Translating gives CASSYSQREVTDTQYF.

This clonotype came up a few times. Germline is not matched at one junction end, which may reflect a read error. V and J are TRBV4-3 and TRBJ2-1; TRBD1 might be the D (5 bases). The germline V gene has CDR1 LGHNA and CDR2 YSLEER. This CDR3 region has 13 residues. DNA of the CDR3: TGCGCCAGCAGCCAAGGGGGCTACGATGAGCAGTTCTTC. Translated, it gives CASSQGGYDEQFF.

As regards this clonotype: The final CDR3 position lacks the conserved phenylalanine or tryptophan, pointing to a likely read error. V is TRBV7-2 and J is TRBJ2-1; 7 bases agree with TRBD2. The CDR3 has 14 amino acids. Germline loops: CDR1 SGHTA, CDR2 FQGNSA. Here the CDR3 reads CASSLGLALNAQFY. The CDR3 DNA reads TGTGCCAGCAGCTTAGGACTAGCTCTCAATGCGCAGTTCTAC.

In this sample, this clonotype turned up a few times. This chain connects TRBV4-1 to TRBJ2-7; D may be TRBD2 (6 bases). The germline V gene encodes CDR1 MGHRA and CDR2 YSYEKL. The V end lost 0 bases, the J end lost 7 bases, and 13 bases lay between the germline ends. CDR3 length: 14 amino acids. The CDR3: CASSQDLRGWEQYF. In DNA, the CDR3 is TGCGCCAGCAGCCAAGATCTTCGGGGGTGGGAGCAGTACTTC.